These T cell receptor beta chains were read from a single sample in a study of identical twins. MiXCR, run by TCRdb on the 5' RACE reads, gives a single entry per CDR3 protein. The sample consists of 500,000 or so distinct CDR3 sequences, 14% of them appearing once. The same data also went into a second study, on yellow fever vaccine responses in identical twins.

The specimen was CD4+ T cells sorted from blood. The receptors stem from a woman in her late teens or twenties in good health. The CDR3 runs from the conserved cysteine through the conserved F or W. A D gene is named only where the DNA matches it firmly. Rows give clone size only sometimes, using once, few, many, or a class for an expanded clone.

D gene	V gene	clone size	J gene	CDR3 DNA	CDR3 protein
-	TRBV4-2	few	TRBJ2-7	TGTGCCAGCAGCCAACAGTCCCGCTCCCACTCCTACGAGCAGTACTTC	CASSQQSRSHSYEQYF
TRBD2	TRBV28	-	TRBJ2-7	TGTGCCACCCAAGCGGGGGGAATCTCCTACGAGCAGTACTTC	CATQAGGISYEQYF
-	TRBV27	many	TRBJ1-1	TGTGCCAGCAGCCAGACAATCAGTAGAGAGCGAGAAGCTTTCTTT	CASSQTISREREAFF
TRBD2	TRBV7-6	-	TRBJ2-3	TGTGCCAGCAGCCTAATTGGGACTAGCGGAAGCACAGATACGCAGTATTTT	CASSLIGTSGSTDTQYF
TRBD1	TRBV29-1	few	TRBJ1-1	TGCAGCTTCCTCAGGACAGGGGAGACTGAAGCTTTCTTT	CSFLRTGETEAFF
TRBD1	TRBV7-9	many	TRBJ1-2	TGTGCCAGCAGCTTAGACCTGGGACAGGGAAGAGGCTACACCTTC	CASSLDLGQGRGYTF
TRBD2	TRBV12-3/TRBV12-4	few	TRBJ2-1	TGTGCCAGCCAGCCCCAACTAGCGGGAGGCTCCTACAATGAGCAGTTCTTC	CASQPQLAGGSYNEQFF
-	TRBV2	-	TRBJ1-6	TGTGCCAGCAGTGGAGTGATTTTCGGCAATTCACCCCTCCACTTT	CASSGVIFGNSPLHF
-	TRBV4-2	once	TRBJ2-7	TGTGCCAGCAGCCAAGATCCAGGGAGGCAGTACTTC	CASSQDPGRQYF
TRBD1	TRBV7-8	-	TRBJ2-7	TGTGCCAGCAGCTCGTTCCAAGGCCAGGGGGTCGACGAGCAGTACTTC	CASSSFQGQGVDEQYF
-	TRBV12-3/TRBV12-4	many	TRBJ2-7	TGTGCCAGCAGTTTAGGAGGTCACGAGCAGTACTTC	CASSLGGHEQYF
-	TRBV29-1	many	TRBJ2-1	TGCAGCGTTGAAAGCCCCCGCTCCTACAATGAGCAGTTCTTC	CSVESPRSYNEQFF
-	TRBV7-2	many	TRBJ2-1	TGTGCCAGCAGCTCGGTTGGGGGCTCCTACAATGAGCAGTTCTTC	CASSSVGGSYNEQFF